This is a list of T cell receptor beta chains from one sample in a study of blood T cell repertoires in COVID-19. Measured with immunoSEQ multiplex PCR; TCRdb has only the in-frame clones, and not every one. Of hundreds of thousands of clones listed, over 75% are singletons. Sequencing was carried out using peripheral blood. These TCRs come from a woman aged 70-85 years with COVID-19, enrolled during active disease. Each CDR3 is given with its conserved first and last residue. A D gene is named only where the DNA matches it firmly. Not all rows give a size; the values are once, few, many and, for expanded clones, a class.

j_gene	v_gene	abundance	d_gene	CDR3aa	CDR3nt
TRBJ2-7	TRBV30	-	TRBD1	CAWSTPGQTYEQYF	TGTGCCTGGAGTACCCCGGGACAGACCTACGAGCAGTACTTC
TRBJ2-7	TRBV15	many	TRBD2	CATSRDRAGAREQYF	TGTGCCACCAGCAGAGATCGAGCGGGAGCACGCGAGCAGTACTTC
TRBJ1-2	TRBV11-2	-	-	CASSSFVVGSYGYTF	TGTGCCAGCAGCAGTTTTGTCGTGGGGAGTTATGGCTACACCTTC
TRBJ1-2	TRBV30	-	-	CAWSEGRGGYTF	TGTGCCTGGAGTGAGGGGCGGGGCGGCTACACCTTC
TRBJ2-1	TRBV11-2	-	TRBD2	CASSRWVSGRVGSYNEQFF	TGTGCCAGCAGCCGGTGGGTTAGCGGGAGAGTTGGGAGCTACAATGAGCAGTTCTTC
TRBJ2-7	TRBV28	-	-	CASSLPVESRQYF	TGTGCCAGCAGTTTACCGGTGGAGAGTCGGCAGTACTTC
TRBJ1-4	TRBV5-5	once	TRBD1	CASRTMDRGATTNEKLFF	TGTGCCAGCAGAACCATGGACAGGGGTGCAACAACTAATGAAAAACTGTTTTTT
TRBJ2-6	TRBV6-5	-	-	CASSYVRASGANVLTF	TGTGCCAGCAGTTACGTCAGGGCCTCTGGGGCCAACGTCCTGACTTTC
TRBJ2-5	TRBV7-3	-	TRBD1	CASSFQGARETQYF	TGTGCCAGCAGCTTCCAGGGGGCGCGAGAGACCCAGTACTTC
TRBJ1-2	TRBV19	-	TRBD1	CASSRGSGQGIHGYTF	TGTGCCAGTAGTAGAGGATCCGGACAGGGTATTCATGGCTACACCTTC
TRBJ1-2	TRBV7-2	-	-	CASSLLGSSYGYTF	TGTGCCAGCAGCTTATTGGGCAGTAGCTATGGCTACACCTTC
TRBJ1-1	TRBV7-6	-	-	CASSLVSRGEGTEAFF	TGTGCCAGCAGCTTAGTCAGCAGGGGCGAGGGCACTGAAGCTTTCTTT
TRBJ2-5	TRBV9	-	-	CASSVGGGPQETQYF	TGTGCCAGCAGCGTAGGGGGAGGCCCGCAAGAGACCCAGTACTTC
TRBJ1-2	TRBV3-1/TRBV3-2	-	-	CASSQDKGGVKGYGYTF	TGTGCCAGCAGCCAAGATAAGGGGGGGGTAAAGGGCTATGGCTACACCTTC
TRBJ2-7	TRBV19	-	-	CASKLPPIYEQYF	TGTGCCAGTAAACTCCCACCAATATACGAGCAGTACTTC
TRBJ2-6	TRBV4-3	-	-	CASSQAGSGANVLTF	TGCGCCAGCAGCCAAGCGGGGAGTGGGGCCAACGTCCTGACTTTC
TRBJ2-1	TRBV5-1	-	-	CASSGGLTGPYNEQFF	TGCGCCAGCAGCGGGGGGTTAACCGGACCGTACAATGAGCAGTTCTTC
TRBJ2-4	TRBV3-1/TRBV3-2	-	-	CASSQETKGSKNIQYF	TGTGCCAGCAGCCAGGAAACTAAAGGTTCCAAAAACATTCAGTACTTC
TRBJ2-3	TRBV5-1	-	TRBD1	CASSSGQGSTDTQYF	TGCGCCAGCAGCTCGGGACAGGGAAGCACAGATACGCAGTATTTT
TRBJ1-1	TRBV2	-	TRBD1	CASSGQENTEAFF	TGTGCCAGCAGCGGACAGGAGAACACTGAAGCTTTCTTT
TRBJ2-2	TRBV30	-	-	CAWSRNRANTGELFF	TGTGCCTGGAGCAGAAACAGGGCAAACACCGGGGAGCTGTTTTTT
TRBJ1-3	TRBV5-6	once	TRBD1	CASSSDRRSVTIYF	TGTGCCAGCAGTTCGGACAGGCGGTCGGTTACCATATATTTT
TRBJ1-5	TRBV7-9	-	TRBD1	CASSLATGTGPQHF	TGTGCCAGCAGCTTAGCCACAGGGACAGGGCCCCAGCATTTT
TRBJ2-3	TRBV20-1	once	TRBD2	CSASHSGRARGYF	TGCAGTGCTAGTCACAGCGGGAGGGCCCGGGGGTATTTT
TRBJ2-3	TRBV30	-	TRBD2	CAWSALAGVSTQYF	TGTGCCTGGAGTGCACTAGCGGGAGTTAGTACGCAGTATTTT
TRBJ2-7	TRBV3-1/TRBV3-2	-	-	CASSQRGGRTEQYF	TGTGCCAGCAGCCAAAGGGGTGGGCGTACCGAGCAGTACTTC
TRBJ2-1	TRBV3-1/TRBV3-2	-	-	CASSLSGGSSFEQFF	TGTGCCAGCAGCCTCTCTGGGGGGAGCTCTTTTGAGCAGTTCTTC
TRBJ1-5	TRBV19	-	TRBD1	CASSMGQGNQPQHF	TGTGCCAGTAGTATGGGACAGGGTAACCAGCCCCAGCATTTT
TRBJ1-3	TRBV5-1	-	-	CASFQSGVGGNTIYF	TGCGCCAGCTTCCAATCAGGGGTAGGGGGAAACACCATATATTTT
TRBJ2-1	TRBV4-2	-	TRBD2	CASSQGWTSGRNEQFF	TGTGCCAGCAGCCAAGGGTGGACTAGCGGGAGAAATGAGCAGTTCTTC
TRBJ1-1	TRBV19	-	-	CASLLNTEAFF	TGTGCCAGTTTACTTAACACTGAAGCTTTCTTT
TRBJ1-4	TRBV18	-	-	CASSPQGNEKLFF	TGTGCCAGCTCACCACAGGGGAATGAAAAACTGTTTTTT
TRBJ1-6	TRBV7-9	-	-	CASNGGHVESPLHF	TGTGCCAGCAATGGGGGACATGTAGAATCACCCCTCCACTTT
TRBJ2-7	TRBV10-3	-	-	CAISERQGYEQYF	TGTGCCATCAGTGAGCGGCAGGGCTACGAGCAGTACTTC
TRBJ1-6	TRBV28	-	TRBD1	CAIHPDRANSPLHF	TGTGCCATCCACCCGGACAGGGCAAATTCACCCCTCCACTTT
TRBJ2-5	TRBV27	once	TRBD1	CASSRITGGAKETQYF	TGTGCCAGCAGCCGTATCACAGGGGGCGCGAAAGAGACCCAGTACTTC